This T cell receptor beta chain was identified during a study of identical twins' blood T cells. This clonotype was detected many times. Looked up from germline, CDR1 is MDHEN and CDR2 is SYDVKM. CDR3 length: 12 residues. V lost 9 bases, J lost 8 bases, and 6 bases stayed unmatched. TCRdb passed the 5' RACE reads through MiXCR, listing each CDR3 protein once. The table has roughly 340,000 distinct CDR3 sequences, 25% to 35% seen once. This clonotype was obtained from a woman aged 18 to 55 in good health. Source material: PBMCs. V and J are TRBV28 and TRBJ2-1; 8 bases are a match to TRBD2. CDR3 DNA sequence: TGTGCCAGTAGACCGCGGGGGGATGAGCAGTTCTTC. Translated: CASRPRGDEQFF.